This record covers a single T cell receptor beta chain. Its antigen remains unidentified. This record belongs to a study of cytomegalovirus exposure and HLA in healthy donors. At the level of the study: Earlier, 150 million to 200 million T cells were analyzed, and 90 million to 120 million unique TCR beta sequences were found among them.

It was with 60 Vbeta and 13 Jbeta primers that the PCR ran. The repertoire was sequenced with immunoSEQ multiplex PCR; TCRdb's copy has only in-frame clones and lacks some. The repertoire table contains 200,000 to 250,000 clones. Looked up from germline, CDR1 is LNHDA and CDR2 is SQIVND (reference sequence). This CDR3 contains 13 residues. The V end was cut by 6 bases, the J end by 7 bases, with 15 bases between. General study results and limits: What TCR beta sequences reportedly achieved was accurate prediction of HLA-A and HLA-B alleles in most subjects.

This sequence joins TRBV19 and TRBJ1-1; D unclear. The material sequenced was PBMCs. This sequence originates from a woman aged 25 to 39 in good health and CMV-seropositive. CDR3 in DNA: TGTGCCAGTAGGACGGAGCGGTCCGTTGAAGCTTTCTTT. Translating it yields CASRTERSVEAFF.